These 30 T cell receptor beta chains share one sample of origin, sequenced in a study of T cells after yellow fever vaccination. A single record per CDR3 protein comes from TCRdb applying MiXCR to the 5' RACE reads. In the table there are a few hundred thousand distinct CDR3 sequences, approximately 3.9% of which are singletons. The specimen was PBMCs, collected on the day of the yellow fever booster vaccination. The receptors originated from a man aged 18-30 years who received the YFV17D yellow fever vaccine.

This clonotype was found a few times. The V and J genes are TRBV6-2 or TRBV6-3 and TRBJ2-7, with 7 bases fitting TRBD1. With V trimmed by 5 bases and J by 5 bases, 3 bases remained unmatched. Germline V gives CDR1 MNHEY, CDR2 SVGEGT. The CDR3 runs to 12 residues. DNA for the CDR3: TGTGCCAGCAGTGGACAGGTAAACGAGCAGTACGTC. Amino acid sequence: CASSGQVNEQYV.

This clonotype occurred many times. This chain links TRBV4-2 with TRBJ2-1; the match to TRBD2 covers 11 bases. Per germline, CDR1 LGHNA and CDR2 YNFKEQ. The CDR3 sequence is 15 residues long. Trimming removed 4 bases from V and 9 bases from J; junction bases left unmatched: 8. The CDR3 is CASSLEGTSGGEQFF. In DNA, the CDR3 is TGTGCCAGCAGCCTCGAGGGGACTAGCGGCGGTGAGCAGTTCTTC.

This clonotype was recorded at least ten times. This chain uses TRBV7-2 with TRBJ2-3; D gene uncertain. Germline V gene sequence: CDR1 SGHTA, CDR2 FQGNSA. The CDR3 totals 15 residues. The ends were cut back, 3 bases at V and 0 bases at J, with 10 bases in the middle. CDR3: CASSLKAFSTDTQYF. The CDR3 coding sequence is TGTGCCAGCAGCTTGAAAGCGTTTAGCACAGATACGCAGTATTTT.

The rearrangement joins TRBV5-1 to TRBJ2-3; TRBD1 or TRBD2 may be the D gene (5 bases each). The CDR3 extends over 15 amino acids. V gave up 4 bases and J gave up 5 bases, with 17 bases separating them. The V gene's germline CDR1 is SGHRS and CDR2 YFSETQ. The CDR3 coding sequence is TGCGCCAGCAGCCCCGGGACCCTTGGGGAAGATACGCAGTATTTT. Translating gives CASSPGTLGEDTQYF.

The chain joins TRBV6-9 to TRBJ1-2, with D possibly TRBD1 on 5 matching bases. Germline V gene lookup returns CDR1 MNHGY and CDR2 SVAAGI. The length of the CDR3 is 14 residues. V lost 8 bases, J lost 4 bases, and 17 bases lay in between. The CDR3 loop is CASPGRRQIYGYTF. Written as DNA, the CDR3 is TGTGCCAGCCCGGGGAGAAGACAGATCTATGGCTACACCTTC.

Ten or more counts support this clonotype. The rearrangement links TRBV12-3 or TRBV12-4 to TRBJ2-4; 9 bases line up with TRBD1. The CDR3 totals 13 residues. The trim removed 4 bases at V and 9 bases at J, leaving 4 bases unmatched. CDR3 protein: CASSYRGRGIQYF. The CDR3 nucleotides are TGTGCCAGCAGTTACAGGGGGCGAGGCATTCAGTACTTC.

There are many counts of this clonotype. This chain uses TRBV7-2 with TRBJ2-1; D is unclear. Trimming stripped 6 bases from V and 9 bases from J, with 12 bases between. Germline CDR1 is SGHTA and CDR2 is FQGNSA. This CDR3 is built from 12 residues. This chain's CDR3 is CASRPTRVEQFF. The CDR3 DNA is TGTGCCAGCAGACCCACCCGCGTTGAGCAGTTCTTC. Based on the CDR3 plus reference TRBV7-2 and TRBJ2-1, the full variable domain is GAGVSQSPSNKVTEKGKDVELRCDPISGHTALYWYRQSLGQGLEFLIYFQGNSAPDKSGLPSDRFSAERTGGSVSTLTIQRTQQEDSAVYLCASRPTRVEQFFGPGTRLTVL.

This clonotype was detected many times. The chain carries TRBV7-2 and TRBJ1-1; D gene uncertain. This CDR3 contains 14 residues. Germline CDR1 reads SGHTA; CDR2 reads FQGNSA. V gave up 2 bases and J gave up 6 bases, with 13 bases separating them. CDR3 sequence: CASSLRLLGAEAFF. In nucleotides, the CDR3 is TGTGCCAGCAGCTTACGACTTTTGGGCGCTGAAGCTTTCTTT.

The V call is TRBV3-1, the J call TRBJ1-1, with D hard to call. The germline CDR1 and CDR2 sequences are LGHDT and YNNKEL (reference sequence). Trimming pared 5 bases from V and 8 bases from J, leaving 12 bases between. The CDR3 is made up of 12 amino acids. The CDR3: CASSARRMEAFF. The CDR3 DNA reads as TGTGCCAGCAGCGCCCGTCGCATGGAAGCTTTCTTT. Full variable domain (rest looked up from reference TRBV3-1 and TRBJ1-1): DTAVSQTPKYLVTQMGNDKSIKCEQNLGHDTMYWYKQDSKKFLKIMFSYNNKELIINETVPNRFSPKSPDKAHLNLHINSLELGDSAVYFCASSARRMEAFFGQGTRLTVV.

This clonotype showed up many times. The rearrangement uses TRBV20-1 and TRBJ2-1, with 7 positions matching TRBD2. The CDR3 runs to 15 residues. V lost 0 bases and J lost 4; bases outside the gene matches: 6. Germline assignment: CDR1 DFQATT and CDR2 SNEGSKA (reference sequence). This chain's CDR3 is CSARDSSGAYNEQFF. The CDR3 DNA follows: TGCAGTGCTAGAGATTCTAGCGGAGCATACAATGAGCAGTTCTTC.

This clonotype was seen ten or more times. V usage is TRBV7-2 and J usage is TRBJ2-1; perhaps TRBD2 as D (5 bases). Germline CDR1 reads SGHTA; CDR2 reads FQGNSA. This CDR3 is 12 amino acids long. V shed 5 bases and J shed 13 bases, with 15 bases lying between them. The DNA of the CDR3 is TGTGCCAGCAGCCTGATCTTCGGGGTTCAGTTCTTC. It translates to CASSLIFGVQFF.

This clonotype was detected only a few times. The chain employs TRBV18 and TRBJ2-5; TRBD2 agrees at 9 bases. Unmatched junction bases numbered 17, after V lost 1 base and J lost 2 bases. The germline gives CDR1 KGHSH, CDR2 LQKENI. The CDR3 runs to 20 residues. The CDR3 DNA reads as TGTGCCAGCTCACCACTGGGACCTACAGCGGGGGGCAGTAAGCAAGAGACCCAGTACTTC. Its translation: CASSPLGPTAGGSKQETQYF.

The CDR3 protein is CASSREGIISYNEQFF. The CDR3 DNA sequence: TGTGCCAGCAGTCGGGAGGGGATAATCTCCTACAATGAGCAGTTCTTC. V gene TRBV5-6 combines with J gene TRBJ2-1, with 8 nucleotides matching TRBD2. Trimming removed 5 bases from V and 0 bases from J; junction bases left unmatched: 7. The CDR3 runs to 16 residues. The V gene's germline CDR1 is SGHDT and CDR2 YYEEEE.

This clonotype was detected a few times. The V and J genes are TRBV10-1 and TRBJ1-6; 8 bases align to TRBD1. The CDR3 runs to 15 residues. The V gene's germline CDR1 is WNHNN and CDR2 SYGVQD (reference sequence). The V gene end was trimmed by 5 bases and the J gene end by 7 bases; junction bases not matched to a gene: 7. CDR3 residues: CASSPWDRPNSPLHF. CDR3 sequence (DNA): TGCGCCAGCAGTCCATGGGACAGGCCGAATTCACCCCTCCACTTT.

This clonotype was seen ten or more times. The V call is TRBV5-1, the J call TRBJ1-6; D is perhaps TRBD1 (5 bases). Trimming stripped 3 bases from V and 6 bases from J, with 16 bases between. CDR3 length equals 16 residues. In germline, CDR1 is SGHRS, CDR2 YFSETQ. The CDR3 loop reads CASSSQGRDGNSPLHF. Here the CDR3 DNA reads TGCGCCAGCAGCTCCCAGGGAAGGGATGGTAATTCACCCCTCCACTTT.

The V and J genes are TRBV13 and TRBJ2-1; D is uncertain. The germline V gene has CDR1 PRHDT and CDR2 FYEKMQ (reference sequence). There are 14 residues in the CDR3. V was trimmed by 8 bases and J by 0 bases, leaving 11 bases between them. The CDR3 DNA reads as TGTGCCAGCTTAGTTTATAGCTCCTACAATGAGCAGTTCTTC. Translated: CASLVYSSYNEQFF.

CDR3 amino acids: CASSLRQSTGELFF. CDR3 DNA sequence: TGTGCCAGCAGCTTAAGGCAGTCCACCGGGGAGCTGTTTTTT. This chain connects TRBV7-2 to TRBJ2-2; the D is unclear. V lost 2 bases, J lost 4 bases, and 8 bases lay in between. Germline V gene sequence: CDR1 SGHTA, CDR2 FQGNSA. This CDR3 has 14 amino acids.

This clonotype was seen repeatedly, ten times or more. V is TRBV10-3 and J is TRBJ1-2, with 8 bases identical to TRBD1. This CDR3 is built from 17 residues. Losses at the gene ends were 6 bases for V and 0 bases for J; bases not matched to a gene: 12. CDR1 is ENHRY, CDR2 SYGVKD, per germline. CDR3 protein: CAISRDRPIRANYGYTF. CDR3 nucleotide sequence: TGTGCCATCAGCCGGGACAGGCCGATAAGAGCTAACTATGGCTACACCTTC.

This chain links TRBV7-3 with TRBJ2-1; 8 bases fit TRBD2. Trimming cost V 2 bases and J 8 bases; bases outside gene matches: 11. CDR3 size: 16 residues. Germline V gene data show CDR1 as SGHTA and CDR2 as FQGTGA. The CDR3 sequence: CASSLGLGTRGHEQFF. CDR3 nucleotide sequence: TGTGCCAGCAGCTTAGGTTTGGGGACTAGGGGCCATGAGCAGTTCTTC.

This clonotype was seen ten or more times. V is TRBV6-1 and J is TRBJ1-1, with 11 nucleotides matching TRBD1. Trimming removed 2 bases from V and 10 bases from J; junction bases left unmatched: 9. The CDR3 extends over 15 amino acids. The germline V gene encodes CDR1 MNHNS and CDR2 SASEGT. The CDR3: CASSEQDRGLYGAFF. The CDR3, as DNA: TGTGCCAGCAGTGAACAGGACAGGGGGCTCTACGGAGCTTTCTTT.

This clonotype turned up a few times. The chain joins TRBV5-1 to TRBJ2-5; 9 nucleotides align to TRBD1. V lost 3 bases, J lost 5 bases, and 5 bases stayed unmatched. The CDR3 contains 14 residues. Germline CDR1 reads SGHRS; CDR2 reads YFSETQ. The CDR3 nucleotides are TGCGCCAGCAGCTCGGGGACAGGGCGGGAGACCCAGTACTTC. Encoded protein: CASSSGTGRETQYF.

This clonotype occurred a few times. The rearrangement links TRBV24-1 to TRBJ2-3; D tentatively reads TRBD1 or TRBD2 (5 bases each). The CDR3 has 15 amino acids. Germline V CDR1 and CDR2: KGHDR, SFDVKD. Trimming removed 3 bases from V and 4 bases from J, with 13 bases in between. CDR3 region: CATSDVGARADTQYF. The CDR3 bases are TGTGCCACCAGTGATGTCGGGGCCCGCGCAGATACGCAGTATTTT.

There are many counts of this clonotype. The CDR3, as DNA: TGTGCCAGCAGCGGGGGGGGGAGCACAGATACGCAGTATTTT. As protein: CASSGGGSTDTQYF. This chain uses TRBV9 with TRBJ2-3, with 7 nucleotides matching TRBD2. This CDR3 spans 14 amino acids. The germline gives CDR1 SGDLS, CDR2 YYNGEE. V dropped 3 bases and J dropped 0; count of bases not matched to a gene: 1.

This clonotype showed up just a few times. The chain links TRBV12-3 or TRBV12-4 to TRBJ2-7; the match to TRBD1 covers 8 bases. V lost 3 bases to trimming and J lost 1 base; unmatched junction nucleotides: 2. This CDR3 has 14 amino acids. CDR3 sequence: CASSFNRGSYEQYF. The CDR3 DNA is TGTGCCAGCAGTTTTAACAGGGGGTCCTACGAGCAGTACTTC.

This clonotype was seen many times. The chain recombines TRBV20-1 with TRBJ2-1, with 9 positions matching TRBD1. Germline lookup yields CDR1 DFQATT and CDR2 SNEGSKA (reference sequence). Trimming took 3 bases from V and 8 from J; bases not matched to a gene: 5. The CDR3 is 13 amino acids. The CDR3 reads CSASRTGVDEQFF. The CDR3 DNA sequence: TGCAGTGCTAGCCGGACAGGGGTCGATGAGCAGTTCTTC.

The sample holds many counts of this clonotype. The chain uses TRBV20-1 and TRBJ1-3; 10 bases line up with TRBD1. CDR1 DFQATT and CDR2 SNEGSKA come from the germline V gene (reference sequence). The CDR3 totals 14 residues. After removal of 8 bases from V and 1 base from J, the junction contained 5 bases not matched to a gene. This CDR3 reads CSSSGQGSGNTIYF. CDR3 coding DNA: TGCAGTTCATCGGGACAGGGGTCTGGAAACACCATATATTTT.

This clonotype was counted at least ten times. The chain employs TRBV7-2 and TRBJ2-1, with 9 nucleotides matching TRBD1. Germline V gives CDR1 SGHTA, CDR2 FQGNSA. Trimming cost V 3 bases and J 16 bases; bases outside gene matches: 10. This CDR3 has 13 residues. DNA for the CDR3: TGTGCCAGCAGCTTGAATGGCCGGGACAGGGAATTCTTC. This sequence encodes CASSLNGRDREFF.

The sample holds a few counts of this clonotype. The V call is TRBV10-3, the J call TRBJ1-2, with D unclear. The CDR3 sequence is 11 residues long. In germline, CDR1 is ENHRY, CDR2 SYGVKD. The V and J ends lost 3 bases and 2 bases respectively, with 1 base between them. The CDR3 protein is CAISDNYGYTF. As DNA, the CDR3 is TGTGCCATCAGTGACAACTATGGCTACACCTTC.

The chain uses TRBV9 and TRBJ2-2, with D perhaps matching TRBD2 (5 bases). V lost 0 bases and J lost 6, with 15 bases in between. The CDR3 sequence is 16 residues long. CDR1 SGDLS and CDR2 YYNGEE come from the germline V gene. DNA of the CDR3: TGTGCCAGCAGCGTAGGGGTGGAGGTTGATTCCGGGGAGCTGTTTTTT. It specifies CASSVGVEVDSGELFF.

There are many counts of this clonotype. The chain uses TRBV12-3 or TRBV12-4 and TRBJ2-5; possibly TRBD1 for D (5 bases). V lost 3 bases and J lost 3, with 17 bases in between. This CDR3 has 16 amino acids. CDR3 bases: TGTGCCAGCAGTTTCGTCGCGCAGGGCGGAAAAGAGACCCAGTACTTC. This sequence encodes CASSFVAQGGKETQYF.